This entry describes one T cell receptor beta chain. Its antigen is not known. This entry comes from a study of cytotoxic CD8 clonotypes in ibrutinib-treated CLL. Generated by immunoSEQ multiplex PCR, the TCRdb table keeps only in-frame clones and is missing some. The table records roughly 250,000 clones, around 70% of them present only once. V lost 0 bases, J lost 1 base, and 18 bases lay in between. The CDR3 runs to 18 residues. Germline V gene lookup returns CDR1 LGHNA and CDR2 YSLEER. The study's findings and limits: Public clonotypes (which were uncommon) either contracted or remained stable on treatment.

This material consisted of PBMCs, taken after 24 months of ibrutinib treatment. The clonotype originates from a human donor with chronic lymphocytic leukemia. J is TRBJ2-5 and V is TRBV4-3; D is unclear. The DNA of the CDR3 is TGCGCCAGCAGCCAAGATCTCGGCTATGGCAGACCCCAAGAGACCCAGTACTTC. Encoded protein: CASSQDLGYGRPQETQYF.